What follows is one T cell receptor (beta chain) and its context. Its antigen is not known. On average about 100,000 T cells per donor were immunosequenced. Some clones are missing from TCRdb's copy, which holds only in-frame ones; the method was immunoSEQ multiplex PCR. The sample lists tens of thousands of clones; more than 90% were seen once. The data are from a study of T cells in tuberculosis. Study in general: T cells were selected with CD1B tetramers loaded with glucose monomycolate. Notes on the study in general: GEM motif frequencies gave around 67% accuracy; the GMM repertoire gave about 90%.

CDR3 length equals 13 residues. Germline lookup yields CDR1 MGHDK and CDR2 SYGVNS. The V end lost 4 bases, the J end lost 4 bases, and 10 bases lay between the germline ends. The receptor was isolated from a donor between 5 and 29 years old with latent tuberculosis or without tuberculosis infection. The sequenced material came from PBMCs. V gene TRBV25-1 combines with J gene TRBJ1-2; D not resolved. The CDR3 loop reads CASSAAAPYGYTF. As DNA, the CDR3 is TGTGCCAGCAGTGCGGCGGCTCCCTATGGCTACACCTTC.